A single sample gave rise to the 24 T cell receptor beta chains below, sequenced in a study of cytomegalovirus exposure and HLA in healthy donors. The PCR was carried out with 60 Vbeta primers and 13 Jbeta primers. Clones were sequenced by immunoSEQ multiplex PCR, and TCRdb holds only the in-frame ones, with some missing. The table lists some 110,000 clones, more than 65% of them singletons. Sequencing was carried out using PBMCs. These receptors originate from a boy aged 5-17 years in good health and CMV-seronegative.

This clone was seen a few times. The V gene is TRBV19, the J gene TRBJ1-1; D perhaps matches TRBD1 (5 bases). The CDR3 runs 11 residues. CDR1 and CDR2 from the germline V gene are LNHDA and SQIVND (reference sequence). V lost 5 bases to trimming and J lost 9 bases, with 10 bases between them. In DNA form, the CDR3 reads TGTGCCAGTAGTGGGGCACAACAAGCTTTCTTT. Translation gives CASSGAQQAFF.

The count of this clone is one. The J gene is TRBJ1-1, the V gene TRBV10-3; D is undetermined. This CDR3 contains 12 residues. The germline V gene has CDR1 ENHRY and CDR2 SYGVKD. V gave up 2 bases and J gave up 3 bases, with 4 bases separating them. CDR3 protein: CAISERHTEAFF. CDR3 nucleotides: TGTGCCATCAGTGAGCGTCACACTGAAGCTTTCTTT.

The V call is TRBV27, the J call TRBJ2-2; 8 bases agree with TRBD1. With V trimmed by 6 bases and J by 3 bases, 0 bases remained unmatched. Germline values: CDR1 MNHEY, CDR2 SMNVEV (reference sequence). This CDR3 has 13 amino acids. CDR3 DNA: TGTGCCAGCAGGACAGGGGACACCGGGGAGCTGTTTTTT. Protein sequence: CASRTGDTGELFF.

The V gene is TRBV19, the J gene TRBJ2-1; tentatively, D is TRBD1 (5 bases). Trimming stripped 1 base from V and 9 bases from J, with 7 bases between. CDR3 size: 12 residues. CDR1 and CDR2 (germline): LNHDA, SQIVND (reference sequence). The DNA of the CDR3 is TGTGCCAGTAGTATAGGGCAGGGTGAGCAGTTCTTC. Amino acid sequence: CASSIGQGEQFF.

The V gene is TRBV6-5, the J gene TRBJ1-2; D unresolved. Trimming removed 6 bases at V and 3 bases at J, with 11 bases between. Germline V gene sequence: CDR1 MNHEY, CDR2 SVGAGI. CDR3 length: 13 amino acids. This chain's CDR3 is CASSPRTDYGYTF. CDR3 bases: TGTGCCAGCAGCCCCCGGACTGACTATGGCTACACCTTC.

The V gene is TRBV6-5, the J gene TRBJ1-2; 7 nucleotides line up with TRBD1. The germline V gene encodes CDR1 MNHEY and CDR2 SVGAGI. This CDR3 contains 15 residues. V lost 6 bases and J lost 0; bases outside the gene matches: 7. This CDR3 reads CASRADRAPNYGYTF. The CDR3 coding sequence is TGTGCCAGCAGAGCCGACAGGGCACCTAACTATGGCTACACCTTC.

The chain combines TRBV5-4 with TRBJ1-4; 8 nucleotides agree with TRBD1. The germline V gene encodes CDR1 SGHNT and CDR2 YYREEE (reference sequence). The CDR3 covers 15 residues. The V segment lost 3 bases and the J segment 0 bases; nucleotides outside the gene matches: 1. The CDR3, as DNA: TGTGCCAGCAGCTCGGACAGGGCAACTAATGAAAAACTGTTTTTT. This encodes CASSSDRATNEKLFF.

As DNA, the CDR3 is TGTGCCAGCAGCGTTGAGGGGGCCGGAGATACGCAGTATTTT. This gives the protein CASSVEGAGDTQYF. V is TRBV9 and J is TRBJ2-3; TRBD1 matches 7 bases. CDR1 and CDR2 from the germline V gene are SGDLS and YYNGEE. The CDR3 totals 14 residues. V gave up 2 bases and J gave up 5 bases; unmatched junction bases: 5.

CDR3 loop: CASSQPLGSVNEQFF. In DNA, the CDR3 is TGCGCCAGCAGCCAACCCCTGGGCAGTGTCAATGAGCAGTTCTTC. The rearrangement uses TRBV4-1 and TRBJ2-1; D ambiguous. Trimming took off 2 bases at V and 6 bases at J, with 14 bases between the two ends. Per the germline V gene, CDR1 is MGHRA and CDR2 is YSYEKL. The CDR3 runs to 15 residues.

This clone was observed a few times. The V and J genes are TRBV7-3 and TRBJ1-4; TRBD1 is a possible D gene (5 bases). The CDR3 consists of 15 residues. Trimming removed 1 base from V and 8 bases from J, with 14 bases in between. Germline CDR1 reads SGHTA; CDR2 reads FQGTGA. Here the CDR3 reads CASSLSSGPGEKLFF. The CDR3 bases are TGTGCCAGCAGCTTAAGTTCAGGGCCGGGCGAAAAACTGTTTTTT.

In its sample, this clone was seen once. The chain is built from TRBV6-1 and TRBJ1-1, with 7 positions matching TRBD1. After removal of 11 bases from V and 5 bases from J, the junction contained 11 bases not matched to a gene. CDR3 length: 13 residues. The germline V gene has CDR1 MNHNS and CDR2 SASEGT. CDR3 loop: CAAVDRRGTEAFF. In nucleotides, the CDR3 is TGTGCCGCCGTGGACAGGAGGGGGACTGAAGCTTTCTTT.

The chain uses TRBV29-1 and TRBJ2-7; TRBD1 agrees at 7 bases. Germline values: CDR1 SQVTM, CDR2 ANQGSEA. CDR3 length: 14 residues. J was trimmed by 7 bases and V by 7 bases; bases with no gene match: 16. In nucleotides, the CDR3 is TGCAGCGGCAGAGGGGGCGCCGGATCCCCAGAGCAGTACTTC. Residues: CSGRGGAGSPEQYF.

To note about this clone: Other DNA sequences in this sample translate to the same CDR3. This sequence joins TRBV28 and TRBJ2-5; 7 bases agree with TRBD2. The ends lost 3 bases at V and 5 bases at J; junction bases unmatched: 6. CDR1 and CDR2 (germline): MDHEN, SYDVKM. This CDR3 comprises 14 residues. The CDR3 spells CASSLSGRQETQYF. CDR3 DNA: TGTGCCAGCAGTTTGTCCGGGAGGCAGGAGACCCAGTACTTC.

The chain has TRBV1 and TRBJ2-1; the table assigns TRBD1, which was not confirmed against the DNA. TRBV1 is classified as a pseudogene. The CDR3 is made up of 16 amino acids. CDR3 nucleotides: TGCACCAGCAGCCGCAAGGACAGGGGCCCCTACAATGAGCAGTTCTTC. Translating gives CTSSRKDRGPYNEQFF.

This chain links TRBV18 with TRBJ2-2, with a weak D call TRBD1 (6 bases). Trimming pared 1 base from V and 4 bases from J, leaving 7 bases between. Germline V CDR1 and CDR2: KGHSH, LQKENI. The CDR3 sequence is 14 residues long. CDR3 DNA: TGTGCCAGCTCACCACAGGGGGTCACCGGGGAGCTGTTTTTT. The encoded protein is CASSPQGVTGELFF.

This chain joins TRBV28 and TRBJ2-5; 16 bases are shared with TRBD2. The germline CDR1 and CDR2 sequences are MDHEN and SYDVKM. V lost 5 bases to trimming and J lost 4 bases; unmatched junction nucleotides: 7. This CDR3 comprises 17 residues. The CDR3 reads CASSPGTSGRARETQYF. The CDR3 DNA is TGTGCCAGCAGTCCCGGGACTAGCGGGAGGGCCCGAGAGACCCAGTACTTC.

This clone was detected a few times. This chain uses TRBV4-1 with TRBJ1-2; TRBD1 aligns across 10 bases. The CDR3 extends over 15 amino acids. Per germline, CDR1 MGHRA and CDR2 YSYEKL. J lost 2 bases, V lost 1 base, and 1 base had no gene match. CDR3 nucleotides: TGCGCCAGCAGCCAAGGGGGACAGGGGAACTATGGCTACACCTTC. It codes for CASSQGGQGNYGYTF.

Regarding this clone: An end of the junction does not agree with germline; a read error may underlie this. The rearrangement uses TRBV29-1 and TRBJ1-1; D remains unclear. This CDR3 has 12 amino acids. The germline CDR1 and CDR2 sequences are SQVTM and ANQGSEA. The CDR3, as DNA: TGCAGCGTTGACGAAAAAAGGACTGCAGCTTTCTTT. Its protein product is CSVDEKRTAAFF.

CDR3 residues: CASSSLAPEYNEQFF. The CDR3 region has the DNA TGTGCCAGTAGTTCTCTAGCGCCCGAGTACAATGAGCAGTTCTTC. The V gene is TRBV19, the J gene TRBJ2-1; tentatively, D is TRBD2 (6 bases). The CDR3 runs to 15 residues. Per the germline V gene, CDR1 is LNHDA and CDR2 is SQIVND (reference sequence). V was pared by 5 bases and J by 4 bases, with 15 bases between.

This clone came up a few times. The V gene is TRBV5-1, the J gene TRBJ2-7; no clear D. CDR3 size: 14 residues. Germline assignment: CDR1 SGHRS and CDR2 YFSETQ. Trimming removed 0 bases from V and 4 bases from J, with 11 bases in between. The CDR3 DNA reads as TGCGCCAGCAGCTTGGGGTGGAGCCTTTACGAGCAGTACTTC. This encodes CASSLGWSLYEQYF.

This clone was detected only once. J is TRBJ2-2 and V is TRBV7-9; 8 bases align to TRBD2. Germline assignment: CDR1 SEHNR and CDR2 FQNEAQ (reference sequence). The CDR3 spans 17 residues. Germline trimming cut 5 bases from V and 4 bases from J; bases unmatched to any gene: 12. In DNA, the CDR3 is TGTGCCAGCAGCAAGAAGAGCGGGAGAGGGGGCACCGGGGAGCTGTTTTTT. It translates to CASSKKSGRGGTGELFF.

The CDR3 loop is CASSVASGFDRVQETQYF. In nucleotides, the CDR3 is TGTGCCAGCAGCGTAGCCTCGGGGTTCGACAGGGTCCAAGAGACCCAGTACTTC. This sequence joins TRBV9 and TRBJ2-5; 7 positions agree with TRBD1. The V gene end was trimmed by 0 bases and the J gene end by 1 base; junction bases not matched to a gene: 12. The CDR3 has 18 amino acids. Germline V gene lookup returns CDR1 SGDLS and CDR2 YYNGEE.

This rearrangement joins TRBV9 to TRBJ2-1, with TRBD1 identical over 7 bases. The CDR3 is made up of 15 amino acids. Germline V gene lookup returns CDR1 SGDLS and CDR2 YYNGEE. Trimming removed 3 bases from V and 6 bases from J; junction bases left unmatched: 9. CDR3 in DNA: TGTGCCAGCAGCGCCGGGGCAGGGGGTACCAATGAGCAGTTCTTC. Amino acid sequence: CASSAGAGGTNEQFF. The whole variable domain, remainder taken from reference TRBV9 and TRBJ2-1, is DSGVTQTPKHLITATGQRVTLRCSPRSGDLSVYWYQQSLDQGLQFLIQYYNGEERAKGNILERFSAQQFPDLHSELNLSSLELGDSALYFCASSAGAGGTNEQFFGPGTRLTVL.

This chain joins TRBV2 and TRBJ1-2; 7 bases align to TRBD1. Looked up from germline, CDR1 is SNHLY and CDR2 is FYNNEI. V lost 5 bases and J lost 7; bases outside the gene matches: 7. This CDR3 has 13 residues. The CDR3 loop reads CASSTNAGGGYTF. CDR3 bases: TGTGCCAGCAGTACGAATGCAGGGGGTGGCTACACCTTC.